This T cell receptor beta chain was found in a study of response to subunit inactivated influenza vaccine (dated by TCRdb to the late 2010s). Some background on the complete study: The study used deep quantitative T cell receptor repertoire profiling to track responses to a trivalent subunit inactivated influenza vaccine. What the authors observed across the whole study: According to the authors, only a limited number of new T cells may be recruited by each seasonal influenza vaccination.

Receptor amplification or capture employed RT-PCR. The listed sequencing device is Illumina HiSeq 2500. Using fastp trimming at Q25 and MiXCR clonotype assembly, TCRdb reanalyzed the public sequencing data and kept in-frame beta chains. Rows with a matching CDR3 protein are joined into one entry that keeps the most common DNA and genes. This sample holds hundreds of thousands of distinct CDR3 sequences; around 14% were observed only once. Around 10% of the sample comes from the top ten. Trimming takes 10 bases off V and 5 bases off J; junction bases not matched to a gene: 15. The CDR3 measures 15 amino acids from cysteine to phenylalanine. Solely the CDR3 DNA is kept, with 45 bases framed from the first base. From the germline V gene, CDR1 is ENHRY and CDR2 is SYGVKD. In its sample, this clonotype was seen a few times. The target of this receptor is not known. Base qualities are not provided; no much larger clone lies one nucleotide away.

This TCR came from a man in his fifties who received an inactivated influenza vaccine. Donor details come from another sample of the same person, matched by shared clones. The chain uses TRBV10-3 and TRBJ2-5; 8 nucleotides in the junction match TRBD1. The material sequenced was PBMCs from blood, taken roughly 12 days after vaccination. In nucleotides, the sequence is TGTGCCACGGCCCCCCGGACAGGGTTATGGGAGACCCAGTACTTC. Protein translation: CATAPRTGLWETQYF.